This TCR beta chain was identified during a study of Ad26.COV2.S vaccination and SARS-CoV-2 variants. Looking at the study overall: Dosing was one shot or two shots 56 days apart.

Comment on this clone: Its antigen is not identified.

Sequencing used immunoSEQ multiplex PCR; TCRdb keeps in-frame clones, though not all of them. The data hold hundreds of thousands of clones, with roughly 90% observed a single time. General study points: Similar non-spike TCR breadth was seen in vaccine and placebo recipients. Following vaccination, spike-specific CD8+ and CD4+ T cell responses reportedly exhibited substantial breadth.

The germline V gene encodes CDR1 SGHAT and CDR2 FQNNGV. With 5 bases clipped from V and 4 bases from J, the junction kept 11 bases outside the gene matches. The CDR3 sequence is 17 residues long. Treatment: about 20 received Ad26.COV2.S at low or high dose, single or two shots; a few received placebo; per-sample allocation not given. Day 63 following the first vaccine or placebo injection was when the samples were taken. Aged 18-55 years, donor was enrolled in Boston in 2020. The origin of this receptor is a person aged 18-60 years who received the Ad26.COV2.S COVID-19 vaccine or a placebo. This sample comprised peripheral blood, obtained in a trial of Ad26.COV2.S vaccine versus placebo. V gene TRBV11-2 combines with J gene TRBJ2-7; 13 positions agree with TRBD2. The CDR3 is CASSPRRTSGSSYEQYF. The CDR3 DNA reads TGTGCCAGCAGCCCTCGACGGACTAGCGGGAGTTCTTACGAGCAGTACTTC.